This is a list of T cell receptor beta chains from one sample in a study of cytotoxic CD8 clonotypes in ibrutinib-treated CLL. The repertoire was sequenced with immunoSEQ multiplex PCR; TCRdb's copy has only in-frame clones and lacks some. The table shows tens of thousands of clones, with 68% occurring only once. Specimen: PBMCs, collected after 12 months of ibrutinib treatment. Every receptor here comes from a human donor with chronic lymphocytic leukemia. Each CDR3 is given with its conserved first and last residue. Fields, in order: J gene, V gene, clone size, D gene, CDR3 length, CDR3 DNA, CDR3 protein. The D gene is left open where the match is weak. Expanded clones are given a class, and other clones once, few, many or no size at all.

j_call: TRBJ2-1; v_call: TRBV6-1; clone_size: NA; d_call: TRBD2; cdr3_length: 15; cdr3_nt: TGTGCCAGCAGTGAGGGGCTAGCGGCGTACAATGAGCAGTTCTTC; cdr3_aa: CASSEGLAAYNEQFF
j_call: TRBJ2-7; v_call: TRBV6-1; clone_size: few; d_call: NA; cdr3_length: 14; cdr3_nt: TGTGCCAGCAGTGGACAACAGGGCCCCTACGAGCAGTACTTC; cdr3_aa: CASSGQQGPYEQYF
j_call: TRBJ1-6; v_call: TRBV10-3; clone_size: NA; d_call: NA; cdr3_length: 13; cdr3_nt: TGTGCCATCAGCCGGGACGGAAATTCACCCCTCCACTTT; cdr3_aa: CAISRDGNSPLHF
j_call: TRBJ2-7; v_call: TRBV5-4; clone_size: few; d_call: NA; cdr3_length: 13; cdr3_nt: TGTGCCAGCAGCTTGGGACTCACCGGCGAGCAGTACTTC; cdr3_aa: CASSLGLTGEQYF
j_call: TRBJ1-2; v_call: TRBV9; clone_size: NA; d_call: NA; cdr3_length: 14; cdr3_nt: TGTGCCAGCAGCGCCCAACAGGCTACCTATGGCTACACCTTC; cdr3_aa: CASSAQQATYGYTF
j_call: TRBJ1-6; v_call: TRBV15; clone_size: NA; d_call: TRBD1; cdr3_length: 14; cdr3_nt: TGTGCCACCAGCGACAGGGTTGGCAATTCACCCCTCCACTTT; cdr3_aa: CATSDRVGNSPLHF
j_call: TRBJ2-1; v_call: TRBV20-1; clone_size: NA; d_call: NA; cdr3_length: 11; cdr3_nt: TGCAGTATAGTCGTCCGGAATGAGCAGTTCTTC; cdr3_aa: CSIVVRNEQFF
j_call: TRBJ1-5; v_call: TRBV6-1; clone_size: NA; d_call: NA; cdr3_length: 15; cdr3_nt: TGTGCCAGCAGGGAGACGCCGGGGAGCAATCAGCCCCAGCATTTT; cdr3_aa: CASRETPGSNQPQHF
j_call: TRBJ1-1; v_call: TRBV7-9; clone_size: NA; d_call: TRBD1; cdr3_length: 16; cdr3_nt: TGTGCCAGCAGCCCCCCAGGGGGGGCGCGGAACACTGAAGCTTTCTTT; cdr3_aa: CASSPPGGARNTEAFF
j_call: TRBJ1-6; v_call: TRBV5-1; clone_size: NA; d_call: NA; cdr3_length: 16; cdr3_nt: TGCGCCAGCAGCTTGGTACAGGGAGGTCCTAATTCACCCCTCCACTTT; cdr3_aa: CASSLVQGGPNSPLHF
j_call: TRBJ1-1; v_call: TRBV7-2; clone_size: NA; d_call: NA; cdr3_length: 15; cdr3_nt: TGTGCCAGCAGCAGAAGGGCCAGCTTGAACACTGAAGCTTTCTTT; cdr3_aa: CASSRRASLNTEAFF